This T cell receptor (beta chain) came from a study of radiotherapy plus CTLA-4 blockade in lung cancer. Libraries were prepared by immunoSEQ multiplex PCR; TCRdb keeps only in-frame clonotypes and omits some of them. The sample records about 49,000 clones, approximately 85% being singletons. The CDR3 runs to 18 residues. With V trimmed by 2 bases and J by 5 bases, 10 bases remained unmatched. CDR1 SGHDT and CDR2 YYEEEE come from the germline V gene. The chain recombines TRBV5-6 with TRBJ2-5; 15 nucleotides align to TRBD2. This TCR came from a human donor with non-small cell lung cancer whose response to radiotherapy plus ipilimumab could not be evaluated. Sample: peripheral blood, taken from a patient treated with radiotherapy plus ipilimumab. The DNA for the CDR3 is TGTGCCAGCAGCTTCCGGACTAGCGGGAGGGCCCGGGAGGAGACCCAGTACTTC. Residues: CASSFRTSGRAREETQYF.